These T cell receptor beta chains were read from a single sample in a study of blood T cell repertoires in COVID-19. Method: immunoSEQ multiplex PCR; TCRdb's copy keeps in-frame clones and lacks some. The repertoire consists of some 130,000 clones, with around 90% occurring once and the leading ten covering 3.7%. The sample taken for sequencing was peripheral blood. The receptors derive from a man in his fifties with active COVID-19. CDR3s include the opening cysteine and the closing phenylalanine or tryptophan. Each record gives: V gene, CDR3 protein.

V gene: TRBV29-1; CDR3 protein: CSVTVDVEPGCEQFF
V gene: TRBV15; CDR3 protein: CATSPRREGTEAFF
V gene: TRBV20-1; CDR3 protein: CSASQTDTQYF
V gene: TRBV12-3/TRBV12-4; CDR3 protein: CASTPGLNSPLHF
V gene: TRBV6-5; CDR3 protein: CASSYTRGGSTDTQYF
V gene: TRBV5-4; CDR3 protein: CASSFNTGATGELFF
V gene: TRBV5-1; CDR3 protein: CASSLVSENIQYF
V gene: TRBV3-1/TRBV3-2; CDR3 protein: CASSPSGTGGAEAFF
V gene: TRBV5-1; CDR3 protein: CASSLLAGVGADTQYF
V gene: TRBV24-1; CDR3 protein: CATSDPGISGNTIYF
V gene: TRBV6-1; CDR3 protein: CASSVPTSGSYNEQFF
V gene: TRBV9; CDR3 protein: CASNPSGGPQETQYF
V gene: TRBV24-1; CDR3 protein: CATSDPTSGRGYNEQFF
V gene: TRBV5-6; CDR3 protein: CASSPATLPNSEQFF
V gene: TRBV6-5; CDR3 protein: CASSYSIQGNTEAFF
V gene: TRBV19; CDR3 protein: CASSIDSLAGVPGAQYF
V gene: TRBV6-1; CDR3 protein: CASSEVPQGGATNEKLFF
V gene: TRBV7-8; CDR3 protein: CASSRLAGSFPSSTDTQYF
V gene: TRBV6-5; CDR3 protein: CASRQQGVETQYF